These 22 T cell receptor beta chains share one sample of origin, sequenced in a study of cytomegalovirus exposure and HLA in healthy donors. The PCR employed 60 Vbeta primers together with 13 Jbeta primers. Here immunoSEQ multiplex PCR was the method, and the copy in TCRdb shows in-frame clones only, minus some. The data show 100,000 to 150,000 clones, about 80% seen once. Sequenced input: PBMCs. These receptors originate from a woman aged 18-35 years in good health and CMV-seronegative.

This chain connects TRBV29-1 to TRBJ2-7, with 7 bases aligning to TRBD1. Germline trimming cut 6 bases from V and 3 bases from J; bases unmatched to any gene: 5. This CDR3 region has 12 residues. Germline V lookup: CDR1 SQVTM, CDR2 ANQGSEA. CDR3 residues: CSVGTVSYEQYF. CDR3 DNA: TGCAGCGTGGGGACAGTGAGCTACGAGCAGTACTTC.

The chain employs TRBV19 and TRBJ1-1, with TRBD1 matching 7 bases. This CDR3 region has 15 residues. Germline V gene lookup returns CDR1 LNHDA and CDR2 SQIVND (reference sequence). V lost 8 bases to trimming and J lost 2 bases; unmatched junction nucleotides: 11. The CDR3: CASSDGQGGNTEAFF. The CDR3 DNA sequence: TGTGCCAGTTCCGATGGGCAAGGGGGCAACACTGAAGCTTTCTTT.

The table lists this clone with a count of one. This chain uses TRBV9 with TRBJ2-3; the match to TRBD1 covers 8 bases. CDR1 is SGDLS and CDR2 is YYNGEE in the germline V gene. This CDR3 has 14 residues. V was clipped by 0 bases and J by 4 bases; unmatched bases: 1. CDR3 in amino acids: CASSVVRGPDTQYF. The CDR3 DNA is TGTGCCAGCAGCGTAGTCAGGGGGCCAGATACGCAGTATTTT.

CDR3 sequence: CSVGDSGRANYGYTF. The CDR3 region has the DNA TGCAGCGTTGGGGACAGTGGAAGGGCTAACTATGGCTACACCTTC. The chain couples TRBV29-1 to TRBJ1-2; TRBD1 matches 7 bases. The CDR3 is made up of 15 amino acids. Looked up from germline, CDR1 is SQVTM and CDR2 is ANQGSEA. The junction had 8 bases not matched to a gene; V was cut back by 4 bases and J by 0 bases.

This clone was seen more than once but under ten times. CDR3: CASSMGGRTEAFF. In nucleotides, the CDR3 is TGTGCCAGTAGTATGGGGGGGCGGACTGAAGCTTTCTTT. The chain links TRBV19 to TRBJ1-1; D possibly corresponds to TRBD1 (6 bases). The CDR3 is 13 residues long. Germline-derived CDR1 and CDR2 are LNHDA and SQIVND (reference sequence). The V and J ends lost 3 bases and 5 bases respectively, with 10 bases between them. The full variable domain, rest sourced from reference TRBV19 and TRBJ1-1, is DGGITQSPKYLFRKEGQNVTLSCEQNLNHDAMYWYRQDPGQGLRLIYYSQIVNDFQKGDIAEGYSVSREKKESFPLTVTSAQKNPTAFYLCASSMGGRTEAFFGQGTRLTVV.

The genes are TRBV6-6 and TRBJ1-5, with TRBD1 matching over 8 bases. V lost 2 bases to trimming and J lost 6 bases; unmatched junction nucleotides: 3. The CDR3 extends over 14 amino acids. Germline V CDR1 and CDR2: MNHNY, SVGAGI (reference sequence). The CDR3 is CASSYLRGLQPQHF. The CDR3 nucleotides are TGTGCCAGCAGTTACCTCAGGGGGCTTCAGCCCCAGCATTTT.

This clone occurred a few times. This chain joins TRBV7-2 and TRBJ1-2, with 8 bases lining up with TRBD1. This CDR3 spans 15 amino acids. The germline CDR1 and CDR2 sequences are SGHTA and FQGNSA. Losses at the gene ends were 2 bases for V and 7 bases for J; bases not matched to a gene: 9. CDR3 in DNA: TGTGCCAGCAGCTTAAGGGGCAGGGGGCTAGGTGGCTACACCTTC. This sequence encodes CASSLRGRGLGGYTF.

The rearrangement links TRBV27 to TRBJ1-2, with D hard to call. Between the trimmed V and J ends, which lost 6 bases and 3 bases, there was a span of 11 bases. Germline loops: CDR1 MNHEY, CDR2 SMNVEV (reference sequence). The CDR3 has 13 amino acids. In DNA form, the CDR3 reads TGTGCCAGCAGGGATGCCGAGGACTATGGCTACACCTTC. It specifies CASRDAEDYGYTF.

The J gene is TRBJ2-3, the V gene TRBV19, with D maybe TRBD2 (6 bases). The CDR3 extends over 14 amino acids. The germline gives CDR1 LNHDA, CDR2 SQIVND (reference sequence). The V and J ends lost 6 bases and 2 bases respectively, with 12 bases between them. The chain's CDR3 is CASSLSGLTDTQYF. The CDR3 DNA is TGTGCCAGTAGCCTTAGCGGCCTCACAGATACGCAGTATTTT.

The chain combines TRBV10-3 with TRBJ2-1; 9 bases fit TRBD1. The CDR3 is made up of 17 amino acids. Germline CDR1 ENHRY, CDR2 SYGVKD. The J segment lost 7 bases and the V segment lost 9 bases, leaving 19 bases of the junction unmatched. The CDR3 coding sequence is TGTGCCATGGGGGCCGAAGTTGAACGGACAGGGGTAAATGAGCAGTTCTTC. It translates to CAMGAEVERTGVNEQFF.

This rearrangement joins TRBV19 to TRBJ1-2, with TRBD1 identical over 10 bases. Germline assignment: CDR1 LNHDA and CDR2 SQIVND (reference sequence). J was trimmed by 7 bases and V by 7 bases; bases with no gene match: 12. This CDR3 region has 15 residues. CDR3 in amino acids: CASTVFGDRGGGYTF. The CDR3 DNA is TGTGCCAGTACGGTATTTGGGGACAGGGGAGGTGGCTACACCTTC.

The V and J genes are TRBV27 and TRBJ1-2; 12 nucleotides line up with TRBD1. Trimming at V came to 6 bases and at J to 3 bases, leaving 20 bases not matched to a gene. CDR1 is MNHEY, CDR2 SMNVEV, per germline (reference sequence). The CDR3 length is 20 residues. CDR3: CASSLYPPYGTGGKDYGYTF. CDR3 nucleotide sequence: TGTGCCAGCAGCTTGTACCCCCCCTACGGGACAGGGGGCAAGGACTATGGCTACACCTTC.

A few counts support this clone. The chain carries TRBV9 and TRBJ1-5; D uncertain. The CDR3 is 19 amino acids. V was shortened by 0 bases and J by 0 bases, with 19 bases between the two germline ends. CDR1 and CDR2 from the germline V gene are SGDLS and YYNGEE. The CDR3 DNA reads as TGTGCCAGCAGCGTAGAGTTCCCGCTCGGGTTCTATAGCAATCAGCCCCAGCATTTT. Translated, it gives CASSVEFPLGFYSNQPQHF.

The rearrangement joins TRBV15 to TRBJ1-1, with no clear D. Germline V gene lookup returns CDR1 LNHNV and CDR2 YYDKDF (reference sequence). The germline V and J ends were trimmed by 0 bases and 1 base, with 6 bases remaining between them. This CDR3 contains 14 residues. The CDR3 DNA reads TGTGCCACCAGCAGAGATTACAAGAACACTGAAGCTTTCTTT. Its protein is CATSRDYKNTEAFF.

The V and J genes are TRBV18 and TRBJ2-3, with D possibly TRBD1 on 6 matching bases. CDR3 size: 13 residues. The V end was cut by 0 bases, the J end by 6 bases, with 7 bases between. Germline V gene sequence: CDR1 KGHSH, CDR2 LQKENI. The CDR3 nucleotides are TGTGCCAGCTCACCACCCGGACAGGATACGCAGTATTTT. As protein: CASSPPGQDTQYF.

This clone is a singleton in its sample. Here the CDR3 DNA reads TGTGCCAGTAGTATCCCGGGACAGTACGAGCAGTACTTC. It yields the protein CASSIPGQYEQYF. The gene calls are TRBV19 and TRBJ2-5; 7 bases agree with TRBD1. Near its end, the DNA agrees better with TRBJ2-7, so the J call may be wrong. The germline V gene has CDR1 LNHDA and CDR2 SQIVND (reference sequence). The length of the CDR3 is 13 residues.

In this sample, this clone turned up once. The chain has TRBV5-4 and TRBJ2-1, with D tentatively TRBD1 (6 bases). The CDR3 is 15 residues long. Per germline, CDR1 SGHNT and CDR2 YYREEE (reference sequence). Trimming took 4 bases from V and 1 from J, leaving 12 bases between them. The CDR3 DNA follows: TGTGCCAGCAGCGTGGACAGCAGTTCCTACAATGAGCAGTTCTTC. This sequence encodes CASSVDSSSYNEQFF.

CDR3 in amino acids: CASSLNPMGAETQYF. CDR3 nucleotides: TGTGCCAGCAGCTTAAACCCGATGGGGGCAGAGACCCAGTACTTC. This chain links TRBV7-3 with TRBJ2-5; possible D gene TRBD1, 6 bases. The CDR3 is 15 amino acids. The V end lost 1 base, the J end lost 4 bases, and 13 bases lay between the germline ends. Germline loops: CDR1 SGHTA, CDR2 FQGTGA. Complete variable domain (other parts from reference TRBV7-3 and TRBJ2-5): GAGVSQTPSNKVTEKGKYVELRCDPISGHTALYWYRQSLGQGPEFLIYFQGTGAADDSGLPNDRFFAVRPEGSVSTLKIQRTERGDSAVYLCASSLNPMGAETQYFGPGTRLLVL.

This sequence joins TRBV7-9 and TRBJ1-4, with 8 bases matching TRBD1. Trimming at V came to 2 bases and at J to 7 bases, leaving 6 bases not matched to a gene. The CDR3 is made up of 15 amino acids. The V gene's germline CDR1 is SEHNR and CDR2 FQNEAQ (reference sequence). The CDR3 here is CASSLQGALAEKLFF. Here the CDR3 DNA reads TGTGCCAGCAGCTTACAGGGGGCGCTAGCTGAAAAACTGTTTTTT. Using reference TRBV7-9 and TRBJ1-4 for the parts outside the CDR3, the full variable domain is DTGVSQNPRHKITKRGQNVTFRCDPISEHNRLYWYRQTLGQGPEFLTYFQNEAQLEKSRLLSDRFSAERPKGSFSTLEIQRTEQGDSAMYLCASSLQGALAEKLFFGSGTQLSVL.

This clone was seen once. The rearrangement joins TRBV6-1 to TRBJ1-5; 9 positions match TRBD1. CDR1 is MNHNS and CDR2 is SASEGT in the germline V gene. There are 14 residues in the CDR3. V gave up 10 bases and J gave up 10 bases; unmatched junction bases: 14. CDR3 sequence reads: CAIDPGQGISPQHF. DNA for the CDR3: TGTGCCATCGACCCGGGACAGGGCATTAGTCCCCAGCATTTT.

The chain uses TRBV7-8 and TRBJ1-5; D possibly corresponds to TRBD1 (5 bases). The CDR3 covers 13 residues. CDR1 SGHVS and CDR2 FQNEAQ come from the germline V gene. The V end lost 1 base, the J end lost 9 bases, and 10 bases lay between the germline ends. Here the CDR3 DNA reads TGTGCCAGCAGCTTAGAGACAGAACCGCCCCAGCATTTT. This translates into CASSLETEPPQHF.

This clone was counted a single time. J is TRBJ1-2 and V is TRBV30, with D perhaps matching TRBD1 (6 bases). The germline V gene encodes CDR1 GTSNPN and CDR2 SVGIG (reference sequence). The CDR3 covers 12 residues. Trimming left V 2 bases short and J 7 bases short, with 11 bases between. The CDR3 loop is CAWSPGTSGYTF. In DNA form, the CDR3 reads TGTGCCTGGAGTCCTGGGACAAGTGGCTACACCTTC.